This T cell receptor (beta chain) emerged from a study of T cell responses to AZD1222 COVID-19 vaccine. Some clones are missing from TCRdb's copy, which holds only in-frame ones; the method was immunoSEQ multiplex PCR. The table has 70,000 to 100,000 clones, 80% to 90% seen once. The germline gives CDR1 SGDLS, CDR2 YYNGEE. The ends were cut back, 3 bases at V and 4 bases at J, with 11 bases in the middle. The CDR3 runs 14 residues. Study results and caveats: There were repertoire samples only from the period after the peak T cell response. Reports say nearly half of spike-specific TCRs go after unmutated variant regions.

Investigators merged groups given second doses at roughly 4 or roughly 12 weeks. In its sample, this clone was seen once. Its antigen is as yet unknown. The material sequenced was peripheral blood, taken 28 days after the second AZD1222 dose. This chain uses TRBV9 with TRBJ1-5, with a weak D call TRBD1 (6 bases). The TCR was taken from an adult who received the AZD1222 COVID-19 vaccine. The CDR3 here is CASSGLGGNQPQHF. For the CDR3, the DNA is TGTGCCAGCAGCGGACTAGGGGGTAATCAGCCCCAGCATTTT.